The 11 T cell receptor beta chains below all came from one sample that was sequenced in a study of T cell responses to AZD1222 COVID-19 vaccine. Assay: immunoSEQ multiplex PCR; the TCRdb copy retains only in-frame clones and omits some. The profile covers 80,000 to 100,000 clones, with 75% to 95% appearing a single time and 11% taken by the ten largest. The sample here was peripheral blood, taken 28 days after the second AZD1222 dose. These receptors were collected from an adult who received the AZD1222 COVID-19 vaccine.

The genes are TRBV19 and TRBJ2-5; tentative D call: TRBD1 (5 bases). CDR1 and CDR2 from the germline V gene are LNHDA and SQIVND (reference sequence). Trimming took off 3 bases at V and 5 bases at J, with 13 bases between the two ends. This CDR3 is built from 14 residues. The CDR3 protein is CASSMTVSGETQYF. CDR3 in DNA: TGTGCCAGTAGTATGACAGTATCAGGGGAGACCCAGTACTTC. Full variable domain (missing parts from reference TRBV19 and TRBJ2-5): DGGITQSPKYLFRKEGQNVTLSCEQNLNHDAMYWYRQDPGQGLRLIYYSQIVNDFQKGDIAEGYSVSREKKESFPLTVTSAQKNPTAFYLCASSMTVSGETQYFGPGTRLLVL.

J is TRBJ1-3 and V is TRBV7-9; D is perhaps TRBD1 (5 bases). V dropped 5 bases and J dropped 0 bases, with 11 bases sitting between them. This CDR3 region has 15 residues. The germline CDR1 and CDR2 sequences are SEHNR and FQNEAQ (reference sequence). Written as DNA, the CDR3 is TGTGCCAGCAGCCCCGTCGGACACTCTGGAAACACCATATATTTT. Protein: CASSPVGHSGNTIYF.

This chain links TRBV21-1 with TRBJ2-7; the D call in the table, TRBD2, was not verified against the DNA. TRBV21-1 is labeled a pseudogene. CDR3 size: 17 residues. The CDR3 region has the DNA TGTGCCAGCAGCCCAAGAGGGCGGGAGTGGGGTCCGTACGAGCAGTACTTC. Protein product: CASSPRGREWGPYEQYF.

The V gene is TRBV27, the J gene TRBJ1-2, with D possibly matching TRBD1 (6 bases). This CDR3 contains 13 residues. Trimming took off 5 bases at V and 6 bases at J, with 13 bases between the two ends. Per the germline V gene, CDR1 is MNHEY and CDR2 is SMNVEV (reference sequence). The CDR3 nucleotides are TGTGCCAGCAGTGCCTACAACAGGGATGGCTACACCTTC. It specifies CASSAYNRDGYTF.

The rearrangement joins TRBV28 to TRBJ1-4; D unclear. The CDR3 is 14 residues long. V was cut by 6 bases and J by 5 bases, with 13 bases left in between. The germline CDR1 and CDR2 sequences are MDHEN and SYDVKM. The CDR3 spells CASSGPGSNEKLFF. CDR3 coding DNA: TGTGCCAGCAGCGGCCCGGGGTCGAATGAAAAACTGTTTTTT.

The gene calls are TRBV18 and TRBJ2-3; D is undetermined. With 2 bases removed from V and 2 bases from J, the gap between germline ends came to 11 bases. The germline gives CDR1 KGHSH, CDR2 LQKENI. This CDR3 is built from 15 residues. The CDR3 nucleotides read TGTGCCAGCTCACCATGGTCCGCGGACACAGATACGCAGTATTTT. Translation: CASSPWSADTDTQYF.

This clone was seen a single time. The chain links TRBV4-1 to TRBJ1-4; a possible D gene is TRBD1 (5 bases). The CDR3 is 14 amino acids. V gave up 3 bases and J gave up 7 bases, with 12 bases separating them. In germline, CDR1 is MGHRA, CDR2 YSYEKL. CDR3 DNA sequence: TGCGCCAGCAGCCATCACGGGGCGGGTGAAAAACTGTTTTTT. Amino acids: CASSHHGAGEKLFF.

The chain carries TRBV29-1 and TRBJ1-6; tentatively, D is TRBD1 (6 bases). Trimming pared 4 bases from V and 7 bases from J, leaving 11 bases between. The length of the CDR3 is 13 residues. In germline, CDR1 is SQVTM, CDR2 ANQGSEA. The CDR3 reads CSVVWGTNSPLHF. The CDR3 nucleotides read TGCAGCGTTGTTTGGGGGACAAATTCACCCCTCCACTTT.

V gene TRBV5-5 combines with J gene TRBJ1-5; D possibly corresponds to TRBD1 (5 bases). The CDR3 extends over 14 amino acids. Looked up from germline, CDR1 is SGHKS and CDR2 is YYEKEE (reference sequence). V was pared by 4 bases and J by 5 bases, with 13 bases between. The CDR3, as DNA: TGTGCCAGCAGCGCGGGACTGTTTGATCAGCCCCAGCATTTT. Translation gives CASSAGLFDQPQHF.

This chain connects TRBV28 to TRBJ2-1, with 12 bases aligning to TRBD1. V gave up 5 bases and J gave up 9 bases; unmatched junction bases: 5. The CDR3 length is 14 residues. The germline CDR1 and CDR2 sequences are MDHEN and SYDVKM. CDR3 nucleotides: TGTGCCAGCAGTCTGGGACAGGGGGCAGGTGAGCAGTTCTTC. Translated: CASSLGQGAGEQFF.

J is TRBJ2-1 and V is TRBV5-1; D remains ambiguous. Germline-derived CDR1 and CDR2 are SGHRS and YFSETQ. V was pared by 2 bases and J by 3 bases, with 6 bases between. The CDR3 sequence is 13 residues long. This CDR3 is CASSLGVYNEQFF. The CDR3 DNA sequence: TGCGCCAGCAGCTTAGGCGTCTACAATGAGCAGTTCTTC. Full variable domain (missing parts from reference TRBV5-1 and TRBJ2-1): KAGVTQTPRYLIKTRGQQVTLSCSPISGHRSVSWYQQTPGQGLQFLFEYFSETQRNKGNFPGRFSGRQFSNSRSEMNVSTLELGDSALYLCASSLGVYNEQFFGPGTRLTVL.